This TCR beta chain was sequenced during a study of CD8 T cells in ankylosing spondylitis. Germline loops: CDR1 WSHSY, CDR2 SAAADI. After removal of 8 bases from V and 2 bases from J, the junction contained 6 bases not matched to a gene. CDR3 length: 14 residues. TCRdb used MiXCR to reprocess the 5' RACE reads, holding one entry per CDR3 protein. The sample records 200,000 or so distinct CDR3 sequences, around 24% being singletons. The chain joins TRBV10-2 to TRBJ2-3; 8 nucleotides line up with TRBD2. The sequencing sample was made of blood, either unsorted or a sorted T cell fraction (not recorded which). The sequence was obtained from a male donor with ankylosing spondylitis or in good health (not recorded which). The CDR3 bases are TGCGCCAGCGGACCCGGGAGGGTCACAGATACGCAGTATTTT. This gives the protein CASGPGRVTDTQYF.